Below, 11 T cell receptor beta chains from the same sample are listed, as sequenced in a study of PD-1 blockade in mismatch repair-deficient tumors. Measured with immunoSEQ multiplex PCR; TCRdb has only the in-frame clones, and not every one. The sample consists of under 50,000 clones, around 75% of them appearing once. The sample was peripheral blood, taken 4 weeks after starting pembrolizumab. The source is an adult with mismatch repair-deficient cancer.

The rearrangement uses TRBV7-9 and TRBJ2-5; D might be TRBD1 (5 bases). V gave up 2 bases and J gave up 4 bases, with 11 bases separating them. From germline, CDR1 is SEHNR and CDR2 FQNEAQ (reference sequence). The CDR3 length is 14 residues. The CDR3 region has the DNA TGTGCCAGCAGCTTACAGGCAGGGATAGAGACCCAGTACTTC. Amino acid sequence: CASSLQAGIETQYF.

The rearrangement links TRBV10-3 to TRBJ2-1, with 7 bases identical to TRBD1. V lost 3 bases to trimming and J lost 8 bases; unmatched junction nucleotides: 16. The CDR3 totals 17 residues. CDR1 and CDR2 (germline): ENHRY, SYGVKD. The CDR3 nucleotides read TGTGCCATCAGTGACTGGAGTGGGAGAGGGGGCATTCATGAGCAGTTCTTC. Amino acid sequence: CAISDWSGRGGIHEQFF.

The chain recombines TRBV11-3 with TRBJ2-7; D is tentatively TRBD1 or TRBD2 (5 bases each). This CDR3 contains 15 residues. Trimming cost V 5 bases and J 3 bases, with 17 bases left between them. CDR1 is SGHNT and CDR2 is YENEEA in the germline V gene. As DNA, the CDR3 is TGTGCCAGCAGCCCAACAGGTTTAGGACTCTACGAGCAGTACTTC. Translating it yields CASSPTGLGLYEQYF. The full variable domain, with the rest looked up from reference TRBV11-3 and TRBJ2-7, is EAGVVQSPRYKIIEKKQPVAFWCNPISGHNTLYWYLQNLGQGPELLIRYENEEAVDDSQLPKDRFSAERLKGVDSTLKIQPAELGDSAVYLCASSPTGLGLYEQYFGPGTRLTVT.

This clone turned up a few times. The DNA for the CDR3 is TGTGCCAGCAGCTTCGCCTATCAGGGTTATAGCAATCAGCCCCAGCATTTT. Translated: CASSFAYQGYSNQPQHF. The chain uses TRBV5-8 and TRBJ1-5, with D maybe TRBD1 (5 bases). The V gene lost 2 bases and the J gene lost 0 bases, with 15 bases spanning the gap. Germline loops: CDR1 SGHTS, CDR2 YDEGEE. This CDR3 is built from 17 residues.

This clone was recorded only once. V and J are TRBV5-8 and TRBJ2-7; D may be TRBD1 or TRBD2 (5 bases each). The germline V gene encodes CDR1 SGHTS and CDR2 YDEGEE. Trimming took off 2 bases at V and 6 bases at J, with 21 bases between the two ends. The CDR3 spans 16 residues. CDR3 protein: CASSFRGTARRAEQYF. CDR3 DNA sequence: TGTGCCAGCAGCTTTCGTGGGACGGCCAGGCGGGCCGAGCAGTACTTC. The full variable domain, in which reference TRBV5-8 and TRBJ2-7 provide the parts outside the CDR3, is EAGVTQSPTHLIKTRGQQATLRCSPISGHTSVYWYQQALGLGLQFLLWYDEGEERNRGNFPPRFSGRQFPNYSSELNVNALELEDSALYLCASSFRGTARRAEQYFGPGTRLTVT.

The chain has TRBV18 and TRBJ2-7; D is perhaps TRBD1 (5 bases). Germline V gives CDR1 KGHSH, CDR2 LQKENI. The CDR3 length is 14 residues. The V end was cut by 3 bases, the J end by 2 bases, with 11 bases between. The CDR3, as DNA: TGTGCCAGCTCACCGACAGCACCTACCTACGAGCAGTACTTC. This codes for CASSPTAPTYEQYF.

The V and J genes are TRBV10-3 and TRBJ2-3, with 9 nucleotides matching TRBD2. The V gene's germline CDR1 is ENHRY and CDR2 SYGVKD. Trimming took 2 bases from V and 0 from J; bases not matched to a gene: 6. The CDR3 runs to 17 residues. CDR3 loop: CAISELWTSDSTDTQYF. In DNA, the CDR3 is TGTGCCATCAGTGAGCTCTGGACTAGCGACAGCACAGATACGCAGTATTTT.

The chain carries TRBV4-3 and TRBJ2-3, with D hard to call. V gave up 0 bases and J gave up 1 base, with 8 bases separating them. Germline assignment: CDR1 LGHNA and CDR2 YSLEER. There are 15 residues in the CDR3. CDR3 amino acids: CASSQDPLGTDTQYF. CDR3 in DNA: TGCGCCAGCAGCCAAGACCCCCTGGGCACAGATACGCAGTATTTT.

The rearrangement joins TRBV4-1 to TRBJ2-2; D remains ambiguous. The V end lost 1 base, the J end lost 6 bases, and 9 bases lay between the germline ends. There are 14 residues in the CDR3. Germline V gene lookup returns CDR1 MGHRA and CDR2 YSYEKL. The CDR3 DNA reads TGCGCCAGCAGCCAAGGTTTGGCCCCCGGGGAGCTGTTTTTT. Translation: CASSQGLAPGELFF.

This clone has a handful of counts. The chain employs TRBV27 and TRBJ2-7; D may be TRBD2 (5 bases). Germline V lookup: CDR1 MNHEY, CDR2 SMNVEV (reference sequence). Trimming stripped 6 bases from V and 2 bases from J, with 14 bases between. The CDR3 loop spans 14 amino acids. CDR3 sequence reads: CASSRVGLPYEQYF. As DNA, the CDR3 is TGTGCCAGCAGCAGAGTTGGACTCCCCTACGAGCAGTACTTC.

In DNA form, the CDR3 reads TGTGCCAGCAGCTTCGTAGGAGGAGAAAAACTGTTTTTT. It translates to CASSFVGGEKLFF. V usage is TRBV13 and J usage is TRBJ1-4; the D is unclear. The V end lost 3 bases, the J end lost 8 bases, and 10 bases lay between the germline ends. The CDR3 spans 13 residues. The V gene's germline CDR1 is PRHDT and CDR2 FYEKMQ (reference sequence).